Sequencing of this TCR beta chain was carried out in a study of blood T cell repertoires in COVID-19 (dated by TCRdb to 2018 to 2020). Study-wide context: Collaborator samples came from the United States, Italy and Spain and covered acute and convalescent phases of COVID-19. Sample metadata almost always included a de-identified subject ID, COVID-19 status, age in years and sex. The prospective study material was composed of cDNA or gDNA derived from T cells, B-cell-depleted T cells, or PBMCs. The repertoires were released in a freely available public database meant as a resource for research on the immune response to SARS-CoV-2. Where available, HLA class I and class II types were taken from metadata supplied by the sample provider and were not determined by assay-based typing. The samples were drawn from the first 160 participants of the ongoing ImmuneRACE study and from under 1,500 subjects provided by 6 global collaborators. The dataset comprised deeply sampled blood TCRbeta repertoires from subjects exposed to, actively infected with, or recovered from COVID-19.

Overall study outcomes, separate from this receptor: The quantity of clinical and demographic metadata differed by source and by participant and was supplied without curation.

Including cysteine and phenylalanine, the CDR3 has 14 amino acids. Of the read, only the CDR3 DNA is kept; its 42 bases are in frame from base 1. Reading the germline V gene gives CDR1 SNHLY and CDR2 FYNNEI. V lost 7 bases and J lost 8 bases, and the count of bases not matched to a germline gene is 8. With regard to this clone: It lacks a known antigen. No base-level quality is on record; no much larger clone is a single base apart.

TCRbeta CDR3 regions were amplified from genomic DNA by means of the immunoSEQ Assay, a bias-controlled multiplex PCR. The original pipeline was this. The number of nucleated cells in each sample was estimated by amplification of reference gene primers within the assay. Sequence reads were collapsed and filtered to measure the absolute abundance of every unique TCRbeta CDR3 rearrangement. For each sample, productive Simpson clonality was calculated as the square root of Simpson's diversity index across productive rearrangements. TCRdb holds this immuneACCESS table with in-frame rearrangements only. Some clones are missing; in checked studies, unresolved V genes explain under half, and the rest has no known cause. V and J calls and clone size are as listed in that table; D and trimming were resolved from the DNA. The sample table shows some 270,000 clones, and more than 75% are seen once. The ten most abundant clones make up about 6.9% of the sample.

In the prospective study, participants were 18 to 89 years old, resided in about two dozen geographic areas of the United States, and were enrolled through a virtual design. In the prospective study, participants were assigned to cohorts based on the clinical history participants reported in a screening survey and a study questionnaire. Exposed participants were defined as having been in contact with someone with a PCR-confirmed or clinician-diagnosed COVID-19 case within 2 weeks of study entry. Each participant in the prospective study had whole blood, serum and a nasopharyngeal or oropharyngeal swab collected by mobile phlebotomists. Over a 2-month period, participants in the prospective study had the option of providing additional blood draws and questionnaires. Before DNA extraction, prospective study blood samples were shipped either frozen or at room temperature.

Sequencing was performed on PBMCs or T cells enriched from blood (not recorded which). This chain is built from TRBV2 and TRBJ1-4; 9 nucleotides in the junction match TRBD1. The source of this sequence is a woman aged 50 to 60 who had been exposed to COVID-19. The CDR3: CASINRDRDEKLFF. The nucleotide sequence is given as TGTGCCAGCATCAACCGGGACAGGGACGAAAAACTGTTTTTT.